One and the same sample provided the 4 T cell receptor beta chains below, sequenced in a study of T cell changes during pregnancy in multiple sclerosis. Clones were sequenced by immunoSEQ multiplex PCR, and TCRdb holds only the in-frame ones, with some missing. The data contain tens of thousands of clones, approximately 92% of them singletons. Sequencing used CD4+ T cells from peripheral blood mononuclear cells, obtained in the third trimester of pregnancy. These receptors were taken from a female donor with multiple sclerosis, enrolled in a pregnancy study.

CDR3 sequence reads: CASSSNRDRAFKETQYF. DNA for the CDR3: TGCGCCAGCAGCAGCAACCGGGACAGGGCCTTTAAAGAGACCCAGTACTTC. The genes are TRBV5-1 and TRBJ2-5; 9 bases line up with TRBD1. The CDR3 is 17 amino acids. The V and J ends lost 4 bases and 3 bases, in that order; junction bases with no gene match: 13. CDR1 and CDR2 from the germline V gene are SGHRS and YFSETQ.

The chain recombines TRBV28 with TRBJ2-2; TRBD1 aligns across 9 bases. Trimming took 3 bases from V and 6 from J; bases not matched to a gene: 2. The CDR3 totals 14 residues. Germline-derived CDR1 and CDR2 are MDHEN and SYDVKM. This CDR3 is CASSLGTGPGELFF. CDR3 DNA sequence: TGTGCCAGCAGTTTGGGGACAGGGCCCGGGGAGCTGTTTTTT.

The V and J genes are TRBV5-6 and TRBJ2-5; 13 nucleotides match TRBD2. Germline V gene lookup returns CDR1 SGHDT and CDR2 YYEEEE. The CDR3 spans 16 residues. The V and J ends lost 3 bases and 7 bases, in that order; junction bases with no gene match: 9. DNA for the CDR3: TGTGCCAGCAGCTCGGAGCGGACTAGCGGGAGATGGACCCAGTACTTC. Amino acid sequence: CASSSERTSGRWTQYF.

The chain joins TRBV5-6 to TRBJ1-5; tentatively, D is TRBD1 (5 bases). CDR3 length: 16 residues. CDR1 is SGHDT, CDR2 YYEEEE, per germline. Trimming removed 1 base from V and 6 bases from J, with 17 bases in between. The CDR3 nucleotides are TGTGCCAGCAGCTTGAAGGAAAGGGGAATGGGTCAGCCCCAGCATTTT. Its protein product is CASSLKERGMGQPQHF.